Shown below are 20 T cell receptor beta chains from a single sample sequenced in a study of blood T cell repertoires in COVID-19. Produced via immunoSEQ multiplex PCR; TCRdb's table is partial and in-frame only. The sample lists 300,000 to 400,000 clones; roughly 90% were seen once. The sequenced material came from peripheral blood. The receptors were sampled from a woman in her thirties with COVID-19, enrolled during active disease.

The rearrangement uses TRBV14 and TRBJ1-3; no reliable D call. V lost 4 bases, J lost 7 bases, and 8 bases lay in between. Looked up from germline, CDR1 is SGHDN and CDR2 is FVKESK. The CDR3 spans 12 residues. In nucleotides, the CDR3 is TGTGCCAGCAGCCTCAACCGGAACACCATATATTTT. Its translation is CASSLNRNTIYF.

This clone was detected once. The gene calls are TRBV3-1 (or the pseudogene TRBV3-2) and TRBJ1-2; 7 bases line up with TRBD1. Germline lookup yields CDR1 LGHDT and CDR2 YNNKEL (reference sequence). J gave up 3 bases and V 4 bases, and 8 bases lay outside the gene matches. This CDR3 region has 15 residues. CDR3 sequence reads: CASSPRDRLYYGYTF. The CDR3 coding sequence is TGTGCCAGCAGCCCCCGGGACAGACTTTACTATGGCTACACCTTC.

The J gene is TRBJ2-3, the V gene TRBV2; tentative D call: TRBD2 (6 bases). Deletions cut 2 bases from V and 0 bases from J, with 12 bases between. The CDR3 totals 16 residues. From germline, CDR1 is SNHLY and CDR2 FYNNEI. CDR3 loop: CASSEQTRTSTDTQYF. CDR3 bases: TGTGCCAGCAGTGAACAGACTAGAACTAGCACAGATACGCAGTATTTT.

The chain links TRBV19 to TRBJ2-2; tentatively, D is TRBD2 (5 bases). From germline, CDR1 is LNHDA and CDR2 SQIVND (reference sequence). Trimming removed 6 bases at V and 3 bases at J, with 11 bases between. This CDR3 contains 14 residues. This CDR3 reads CASSIRGYTGELFF. The DNA for the CDR3 is TGTGCCAGTAGCATCCGGGGTTACACCGGGGAGCTGTTTTTT.

This chain links TRBV6-5 with TRBJ2-5; 10 nucleotides align to TRBD1. Per the germline V gene, CDR1 is MNHEY and CDR2 is SVGAGI. This CDR3 comprises 14 residues. V was pared by 6 bases and J by 5 bases, with 6 bases of the junction left unmatched. CDR3 DNA sequence: TGTGCCAGCAGACCGACAGGGGGCAGGGAGACCCAGTACTTC. Encoded protein: CASRPTGGRETQYF.

J is TRBJ2-1 and V is TRBV27; D not certain. The CDR3 runs to 15 residues. From germline, CDR1 is MNHEY and CDR2 SMNVEV (reference sequence). V dropped 3 bases and J dropped 4 bases, with 13 bases sitting between them. The CDR3 nucleotides read TGTGCCAGCAGTTTCGGAGCCCCCGGGTACAATGAGCAGTTCTTC. Residues: CASSFGAPGYNEQFF.

Here the CDR3 DNA reads TGCGCCAGCAGCTTGGGGGGGACACGGTTTAATGAAAAACTGTTTTTT. Translated: CASSLGGTRFNEKLFF. The chain is built from TRBV5-1 and TRBJ1-4; a weak D match, TRBD1 (6 bases). V was cut by 0 bases and J by 4 bases, with 13 bases left in between. The CDR3 totals 16 residues. Germline V lookup: CDR1 SGHRS, CDR2 YFSETQ.

The chain recombines TRBV28 with TRBJ1-1, with D perhaps TRBD1 (6 bases). Between the trimmed V and J ends, which lost 6 bases and 1 base, there was a span of 15 bases. The V gene's germline CDR1 is MDHEN and CDR2 SYDVKM. This CDR3 comprises 15 residues. In DNA form, the CDR3 reads TGTGCCAGCAGCGGCAGGGGAGTCTCGAACACTGAAGCTTTCTTT. Amino acid sequence: CASSGRGVSNTEAFF.

This clone turned up a few times. J is TRBJ2-3 and V is TRBV3-1 (or the pseudogene TRBV3-2), with 7 bases that match TRBD1. This CDR3 has 16 amino acids. V trimming: 0 bases; J trimming: 1 base; junction bases outside the gene matches: 4. Germline lookup yields CDR1 LGHDT and CDR2 YNNKEL (reference sequence). The CDR3 region is CASSQDGQVGTDTQYF. The CDR3 DNA sequence: TGTGCCAGCAGCCAAGATGGACAGGTGGGCACAGATACGCAGTATTTT.

This rearrangement joins TRBV28 to TRBJ1-1; no reliable D call. Germline-derived CDR1 and CDR2 are MDHEN and SYDVKM. Trimming took 4 bases from V and 3 from J, leaving 18 bases between them. The CDR3 length is 16 residues. In DNA form, the CDR3 reads TGTGCCAGCAGTTCAGGTCTATGGGCTCCGGACACTGAAGCTTTCTTT. Amino acids: CASSSGLWAPDTEAFF. Full variable domain (outside the CDR3, taken from reference TRBV28 and TRBJ1-1): DVKVTQSSRYLVKRTGEKVFLECVQDMDHENMFWYRQDPGLGLRLIYFSYDVKMKEKGDIPEGYSVSREKKERFSLILESASTNQTSMYLCASSSGLWAPDTEAFFGQGTRLTVV.

The chain joins TRBV9 to TRBJ1-4, with 8 bases fitting TRBD1. After removal of 4 bases from V and 2 bases from J, the junction contained 4 bases not matched to a gene. From germline, CDR1 is SGDLS and CDR2 YYNGEE. This CDR3 has 15 residues. The CDR3 loop reads CASSPGDRTNEKLFF. CDR3 DNA: TGTGCCAGCAGCCCTGGGGACAGGACTAATGAAAAACTGTTTTTT.

The V and J genes are TRBV28 and TRBJ1-1; 9 bases map to TRBD1. Germline lookup yields CDR1 MDHEN and CDR2 SYDVKM. Germline trimming cut 6 bases from V and 9 bases from J; bases unmatched to any gene: 14. CDR3 length: 15 residues. The CDR3 region is CASRSTRQGGIKAFF. DNA for the CDR3: TGTGCCAGCAGATCTACGAGACAGGGGGGAATAAAAGCTTTCTTT.

This chain links TRBV5-1 with TRBJ1-1, with TRBD1 matching over 9 bases. This CDR3 is built from 14 residues. From germline, CDR1 is SGHRS and CDR2 YFSETQ. V lost 3 bases, J lost 3 bases, and 3 bases stayed unmatched. The DNA for the CDR3 is TGCGCCAGCAGCTGGGGGGACAGGGACACTGAAGCTTTCTTT. Translating it yields CASSWGDRDTEAFF.

CDR3 nucleotide sequence: TGTGCCAGCAGGAAAAGCAACTATGGCTACACCTTC. It yields the protein CASRKSNYGYTF. V is TRBV28 and J is TRBJ1-2, with D hard to call. From germline, CDR1 is MDHEN and CDR2 SYDVKM. V dropped 6 bases and J dropped 2 bases, with 7 bases sitting between them. The CDR3 runs 12 residues.

The rearrangement uses TRBV9 and TRBJ2-1; no clear D. This CDR3 spans 14 amino acids. Trimming cost V 0 bases and J 3 bases, with 7 bases left between them. From germline, CDR1 is SGDLS and CDR2 YYNGEE. CDR3 residues: CASSVGAFYNEQFF. DNA of the CDR3: TGTGCCAGCAGCGTAGGAGCTTTCTACAATGAGCAGTTCTTC.

V and J are TRBV29-1 and TRBJ2-1; tentatively, D is TRBD1 (7 bases). The germline gives CDR1 SQVTM, CDR2 ANQGSEA. Trimming left V 7 bases short and J 9 bases short, with 25 bases between. This CDR3 comprises 15 residues. In nucleotides, the CDR3 is TGCAGCGCTGCGAAGGAGGGGGCACCTATTAGTGAGCAGTTCTTC. It encodes CSAAKEGAPISEQFF.

V gene TRBV5-4 combines with J gene TRBJ1-2; no clear D gene. V dropped 0 bases and J dropped 8 bases, with 17 bases sitting between them. The CDR3 length is 15 residues. CDR1 and CDR2 from the germline V gene are SGHNT and YYREEE (reference sequence). The CDR3 DNA reads as TGTGCCAGCAGCTTGGCTGGGAGAGTTCATTCCGGCTACACCTTC. Its translation: CASSLAGRVHSGYTF. Complete variable domain (other parts from reference TRBV5-4 and TRBJ1-2): ETGVTQSPTHLIKTRGQQVTLRCSSQSGHNTVSWYQQALGQGPQFIFQYYREEENGRGNFPPRFSGLQFPNYSSELNVNALELDDSALYLCASSLAGRVHSGYTFGSGTRLTVV.

V usage is TRBV3-1 (or the pseudogene TRBV3-2) and J usage is TRBJ2-7; TRBD2 might be the D (5 bases). Germline-derived CDR1 and CDR2 are LGHDT and YNNKEL (reference sequence). Trimming removed 4 bases at V and 4 bases at J, with 17 bases between. This CDR3 comprises 15 residues. CDR3 loop: CASSPFEGGPYEQYF. As DNA, the CDR3 is TGTGCCAGCAGCCCTTTTGAGGGCGGCCCTTACGAGCAGTACTTC.

This clone was found once. The chain employs TRBV7-9 and TRBJ2-3; 16 positions agree with TRBD2. This CDR3 has 17 amino acids. Trimming removed 5 bases from V and 2 bases from J; junction bases left unmatched: 4. Per the germline V gene, CDR1 is SEHNR and CDR2 is FQNEAQ (reference sequence). The CDR3 DNA sequence: TGTGCCAGCAGCGCGGGACTAGCGGGAGGGCCCACAGATACGCAGTATTTT. Amino acid sequence: CASSAGLAGGPTDTQYF. Full variable domain (remainder filled in from reference TRBV7-9 and TRBJ2-3): DTGVSQNPRHKITKRGQNVTFRCDPISEHNRLYWYRQTLGQGPEFLTYFQNEAQLEKSRLLSDRFSAERPKGSFSTLEIQRTEQGDSAMYLCASSAGLAGGPTDTQYFGPGTRLTVL.

The chain combines TRBV5-4 with TRBJ2-2; D not resolved. There are 12 residues in the CDR3. The germline V gene has CDR1 SGHNT and CDR2 YYREEE (reference sequence). V was shortened by 0 bases and J by 9 bases, with 6 bases between the two germline ends. The CDR3 region is CASSLDSRELFF. CDR3 nucleotide sequence: TGTGCCAGCAGCTTGGACAGCCGGGAGCTGTTTTTT.